This TCR beta chain was captured by sequencing in a study of CD8+CD57+ T cells in acquired aplastic anemia. Across the study: The sorted CD4+ and CD8+ cells yielded an average approximately 3 ug of DNA.

V shed 5 bases, J shed 6 bases, and the junction held 9 bases outside the gene matches. The CDR3 contains 15 residues. The germline V gene has CDR1 MGHDK and CDR2 SYGVNS. TCR beta VDJ combinations and CDR3 sequences were profiled from genomic DNA. One entry per CDR3 protein results from TCRdb running MiXCR on the reads. The sample yields 120,000 or so distinct CDR3 sequences, 30% to 45% seen once. CD8+CD57+ cell expansion had been shown by flow cytometry in patients chosen for sequencing. This receptor was obtained from a human donor with aplastic anemia. This rearrangement joins TRBV25-1 to TRBJ1-1; 10 nucleotides agree with TRBD1. The sequencing input was sorted CD4+, CD8+, or CD8+CD57+ T cells (not recorded which) from PBMCs. The CDR3 loop reads CASSIRGTGAPEAFF. CDR3 nucleotides: TGTGCCAGCAGTATCCGAGGGACAGGGGCACCTGAAGCTTTCTTT.